The rows below give T cell receptor beta chains drawn from one sample of a study of shared clonotypes between healthy human individuals. TCRdb keeps only in-frame clones here, not all; method: immunoSEQ multiplex PCR. Of approximately 2.5 million clones listed, more than 90% are singletons. The specimen sequenced was naive CD4+ T cells sorted from blood. The source of these receptors is a man younger than 35 in good health. Each CDR3 is given with its conserved first and last residue. D genes are given only for firm matches. Clone size is shown for a subset of rows, as once, few, many or a class of expanded clone.

d_call clone_size j_call v_call cdr3_nt cdr3_aa
NA NA TRBJ1-1 TRBV28 TGTGCCAGCAGCCTGTCCGGGGCCGAGGGGGGAAACACTGAAGCTTTCTTT CASSLSGAEGGNTEAFF
TRBD1 NA TRBJ2-7 TRBV6-6 TGTGCCAGCAGTGCCCGGGACAGTCGTCCCCCAGAGCAGTACTTC CASSARDSRPPEQYF
NA NA TRBJ2-2 TRBV6-1 TGTGCCAGCATTCTGTCTAGTACCGGGGAGCTGTTTTTT CASILSSTGELFF
NA NA TRBJ2-5 TRBV30 TGTGCCTGGGTACCAGGGCAAGAGACCCAGTACTTC CAWVPGQETQYF
NA NA TRBJ2-3 TRBV6-1 TGTGCCAGCAGTGAACCAGGTTGGGCAGATACGCAGTATTTT CASSEPGWADTQYF
TRBD1 NA TRBJ2-7 TRBV7-9 TGTGCCAGCAGCATGGACAGGGTGGTGACCTACGAGCAGTACTTC CASSMDRVVTYEQYF
TRBD1 NA TRBJ2-1 TRBV7-9 TGTGCCAGCAGCCCGACAGGGAATAATGAGCAGTTCTTC CASSPTGNNEQFF
NA NA TRBJ2-2 TRBV2 TGTGCCAGCACCCTCCAACAGGGCCCCGGGGAGCTGTTTTTT CASTLQQGPGELFF
NA NA TRBJ1-1 TRBV6-5 TGTGCCAGCAGTTACGAGCGAGTCATGAACACTGAAGCTTTCTTT CASSYERVMNTEAFF
NA NA TRBJ2-3 TRBV9 TGTGCCAGCAGCTCGGGAAGAGCTGACACAGATACGCAGTATTTT CASSSGRADTDTQYF
NA few TRBJ1-4 TRBV6-7 TGTGCCAGCAGTTACTCGATGGGACAATATTTT CASSYSMGQYF
NA NA TRBJ2-7 TRBV5-1 TGCGCCAGCAGCTTGGGCTCGGGAGCATCCTACGAGCAGTACTTC CASSLGSGASYEQYF
TRBD2 NA TRBJ2-3 TRBV6-5 TGTGCCAGCAGCCCTAGCGGAAACACAGATACGCAGTATTTT CASSPSGNTDTQYF
NA once TRBJ2-7 TRBV5-1 TGCGCCAGCAGCCTGAGCCGGGAGCTCTCCTACGAGCAGTACTTC CASSLSRELSYEQYF
NA NA TRBJ1-4 TRBV5-6 TGTGCCAGCAGCTTGCGGGGGGGGTCGAGAGAAAAACTGTTTTTT CASSLRGGSREKLFF
TRBD2 NA TRBJ2-5 TRBV18 TGTGCCAGCTCACGACTAGCGGGAGAGGGAGAGACCCAGTACTTC CASSRLAGEGETQYF
NA NA TRBJ1-6 TRBV15 TGTGCCACCAGCAGAGATCCCGCAAATTCACCCCTCCACTTT CATSRDPANSPLHF
TRBD1 once TRBJ2-2 TRBV7-7 TGTGCTAGCAGCCAAACAGGGGGCGCGGGCACCGGGGAGCTGTTTTTT CASSQTGGAGTGELFF
NA NA TRBJ1-2 TRBV12-2 TGTGCAAGTCGCTTAGCGCCAGTCTCAAGACAGGGACTATACTATGGCTACACCTTC CASRLAPVSRQGLYYGYTF
TRBD2 NA TRBJ2-1 TRBV6-1 TGTGCCAGCCATGGACTAGCGGCCTACAATGAGCAGTTCTTC CASHGLAAYNEQFF
TRBD2 NA TRBJ2-3 TRBV19 TGTGCCAGTAGTATGAGAGCGGGGGGGCAGCCAGATACGCAGTATTTT CASSMRAGGQPDTQYF
TRBD1 NA TRBJ1-4 TRBV5-1 TGCGCCAGCAGTAATACAGGGACAGGGACTGAAAAACTGTTTTTT CASSNTGTGTEKLFF
NA NA TRBJ2-7 TRBV10-3 TGTGCCATCAGTGATATCCTCGGGTTGTCCCCCTACGAGCAGTACTTC CAISDILGLSPYEQYF
TRBD2 NA TRBJ2-7 TRBV7-9 TGTGCCAGCAGCTTAGCGCTAACGGGAGGAAGGTACGAGCAGTACTTC CASSLALTGGRYEQYF
NA NA TRBJ1-5 TRBV28 TGTGCCAGCCCAAATAGCAATCAGCCCCAGCATTTT CASPNSNQPQHF
TRBD2 NA TRBJ2-1 TRBV29-1 TGCAGCGTTCTCCCCTTGACGGCGTTAGCGGGAGTGCCCTACAATGAGCAGTTCTTC CSVLPLTALAGVPYNEQFF
NA NA TRBJ2-5 TRBV2 TGTGCCAGCAGTTTGGGACAACTGGGCCTCCAAGAGACCCAGTACTTC CASSLGQLGLQETQYF
NA once TRBJ2-3 TRBV10-3 TGTGCCATCAGTGCCCCGACAGCCACAGATACGCAGTATTTT CAISAPTATDTQYF
TRBD1 NA TRBJ1-4 TRBV30 TGTGCCTGGACCGACAGGGGGACAGAAAAACTGTTTTTT CAWTDRGTEKLFF
NA NA TRBJ1-5 TRBV7-9 TGTGCCAGCAGCTTAGAGGGGGGCAAAAATCAGCCCCAGCATTTT CASSLEGGKNQPQHF
NA NA TRBJ1-5 TRBV19 TGTGCCAGTAATTTCCTTACAGGATTCAATCAGCCCCAGCATTTT CASNFLTGFNQPQHF
NA NA TRBJ2-3 TRBV5-1 TGCGCCAGCAGCTTGGAGGGTGGATCAGATACGCAGTATTTT CASSLEGGSDTQYF
NA NA TRBJ2-3 TRBV30 TGTGCCTGGAGGTCTTCAAGGACGCAGTATTTT CAWRSSRTQYF
NA NA TRBJ1-6 TRBV7-9 TGTGCCAGCAGCTTAATATGGGGAGATAATTCACCCCTCCACTTT CASSLIWGDNSPLHF
TRBD1 NA TRBJ1-1 TRBV11-2 TGTGCCAGCAGCTCAGGATTCAGGGGGAGTGGCACTGAAGCTTTCTTT CASSSGFRGSGTEAFF
NA NA TRBJ2-3 TRBV5-1 TGCGCCAGCAGCTTAGGTGGCGGGGGCGAATATACGCAGTATTTT CASSLGGGGEYTQYF
TRBD1 NA TRBJ1-2 TRBV18 TGTGCCAGCTCACCCGGACAGGAAAACTATGGCTACACCTTC CASSPGQENYGYTF
NA NA TRBJ1-6 TRBV6-1 TGTGCCAGCAGTGCCCAAGGGGAAGGGACCCATTCACCCCTCCACTTT CASSAQGEGTHSPLHF
NA NA TRBJ2-7 TRBV5-1 TGCGCCAGCAGCTTGGGTCCGGGGGTCTACGAGCAGTACTTC CASSLGPGVYEQYF
TRBD2 NA TRBJ2-1 TRBV5-1 TGCGCCAGCAGCTTGGCGGGAGGGAACAATGAGCAGTTCTTC CASSLAGGNNEQFF
NA NA TRBJ2-5 TRBV7-2 TGTGCCAGCAGCGAGGGACGTGCGGGGACCCAGTACTTC CASSEGRAGTQYF
NA NA TRBJ2-7 TRBV5-1 TGCGCCAGCAGCTCCGGCGGATACGCTTACGAGCAGTACTTC CASSSGGYAYEQYF
TRBD1 NA TRBJ1-1 TRBV5-6 TGTGCCAGCAGTCCGGACAGGGGGCTGGAAAACACTGAAGCTTTCTTT CASSPDRGLENTEAFF
NA NA TRBJ1-4 TRBV28 TGTGCCAGCAGTCCTTTTACGGGGGGCGATGAAAAACTGTTTTTT CASSPFTGGDEKLFF
TRBD2 NA TRBJ2-3 TRBV29-1 TGCAGCGTTGAGGGGCGGGAGGGCCATACAGATACGCAGTATTTT CSVEGREGHTDTQYF
TRBD1 NA TRBJ2-2 TRBV2 TGTGCCAGCAGTCAACAGGGGATGAGCACCGGGGAGCTGTTTTTT CASSQQGMSTGELFF
TRBD1 NA TRBJ2-7 TRBV6-1 TGTGCCAGCAGGGGGGGACAGGGAGGATTGGGGCAGTACTTC CASRGGQGGLGQYF
NA NA TRBJ2-2 TRBV28 TGTGCCAGCAGTTTTCTGGGGACCCACACCGGGGAGCTGTTTTTT CASSFLGTHTGELFF
NA NA TRBJ1-6 TRBV6-5 TGTGCCAGCAGTTATCGGGACAACAATTCACCCCTCCACTTT CASSYRDNNSPLHF
NA NA TRBJ2-4 TRBV7-9 TGTGCCAGCAGCCCCCGAACGGCCAAAAACATTCAGTACTTC CASSPRTAKNIQYF
NA NA TRBJ2-7 TRBV25-1 TGTGCCAGCAGTGCACCGCGGAATTACGAGCAGTACTTC CASSAPRNYEQYF
TRBD2 NA TRBJ2-3 TRBV10-3 TGTGCCATCAGTGAAGGAGCGGGAGTGGATACGCAGTATTTT CAISEGAGVDTQYF